This is a list of T cell receptor beta chains from one sample in a study of CD8 T cells in ankylosing spondylitis. A single record per CDR3 protein comes from TCRdb applying MiXCR to the 5' RACE reads. In the table there are approximately 300,000 distinct CDR3 sequences, around 20% of which are singletons. Sequenced material: blood, either unsorted or a sorted T cell fraction (not recorded which). The source is a female donor with ankylosing spondylitis or in good health (not recorded which). Each CDR3 is given with its conserved first and last residue. Fields, in order: V gene, J gene, D gene, clone size, CDR3 DNA, CDR3 protein. D genes are given only for firm matches. The size entry is marked missing in some rows and otherwise reads once, few, many or a size class.

TRBV12-3/TRBV12-4	TRBJ2-5	NA	few	TGTGCCAGCAGTTTAGCAGGGGTGGGGGAGACCCAGTACTTC	CASSLAGVGETQYF
TRBV12-3/TRBV12-4	TRBJ2-1	TRBD2	many	TGTGCCAGCAGTTCCGGGACTAGTAGCGGGAATGAGCAGTTCTTC	CASSSGTSSGNEQFF
TRBV6-5	TRBJ1-2	TRBD1	few	TGTGCCAGCAGTTACTCGAGGTCAGGGGGTGGCTACACCTTC	CASSYSRSGGGYTF
TRBV11-2	TRBJ2-3	NA	few	TGTGCCAGCAGCTGGAGCACAGATACGCAGTATTTT	CASSWSTDTQYF
TRBV6-5	TRBJ1-1	NA	medium-sized	TGTGCCAGCAGTTACTCGATGAACACTGAAGCTTTCTTT	CASSYSMNTEAFF
TRBV20-1	TRBJ2-7	NA	few	TGCAGTGCACCTGACAGTTACTCCTACGAGCAGTACTTC	CSAPDSYSYEQYF
TRBV28	TRBJ2-7	NA	few	TGTGCCAGCAGTCAAAAGAGGGACGAGCAGTACTTC	CASSQKRDEQYF
TRBV6-1	TRBJ2-2	TRBD2	NA	TGTGCCAGCAGTGAAATAGGACTAGCGGGAGTTACCGGGGAGCTGTTTTTT	CASSEIGLAGVTGELFF
TRBV6-5	TRBJ2-1	TRBD1	few	TGTGCCAGCAGTTACTCGCGAGACAGGGGGAGGCGGAATAGTATCGATGAGCAGTTCTTC	CASSYSRDRGRRNSIDEQFF
TRBV6-2/TRBV6-3	TRBJ2-7	NA	NA	TGTGCCAGCAGTTACTTGGCGGGTTCCTACGAGCAGTACTTC	CASSYLAGSYEQYF
TRBV20-1	TRBJ2-7	NA	NA	TGCAGTGCTAGAGATCCCGGGACTCACTTCTACGAGCAGTACTTC	CSARDPGTHFYEQYF
TRBV5-4	TRBJ1-1	TRBD1	NA	TGTGCCAGCAGCATGGACAGGGGACAGAACACTGAAGCTTTCTTT	CASSMDRGQNTEAFF
TRBV2	TRBJ1-6	NA	NA	TGTGCCAGCAGTGAGGACAGTCTCTATTCACCCCTCCACTTT	CASSEDSLYSPLHF
TRBV7-2	TRBJ2-5	NA	NA	TGTGCCAGCAGCATCACCGGGTCTACTGGGGAGACCCAGTACTTC	CASSITGSTGETQYF
TRBV29-1	TRBJ1-2	NA	many	TGCAGCGTTGAAGATCGGCATAGGGGCGATCCTGGCTACACCTTC	CSVEDRHRGDPGYTF
TRBV5-1	TRBJ2-7	TRBD1	few	TGCGCCAGCAGCGTGACAGGGTCGTACGAGCAGTACTTC	CASSVTGSYEQYF
TRBV6-4	TRBJ1-2	NA	few	TGTGCCAGCAGAGCGGGGACGGCCTATGGCTACACCTTC	CASRAGTAYGYTF
TRBV15	TRBJ2-1	NA	NA	TGTGCCACCAGCAGCCCCTTTCTAGGGGTCTACAATGAGCAGTTCTTC	CATSSPFLGVYNEQFF
TRBV10-3	TRBJ1-1	NA	NA	TGTGCCATCAGGGAGAACACTGAAGCTTTCTTT	CAIRENTEAFF
TRBV20-1	TRBJ2-3	NA	few	TGCAGTGCCCCTCCCGGAGGCACAGATACGCAGTATTTT	CSAPPGGTDTQYF
TRBV7-2	TRBJ2-5	TRBD1	NA	TGTGCCAGCAGCTTACCCGCAGGGGGCGAGACCCAGTACTTC	CASSLPAGGETQYF
TRBV20-1	TRBJ2-1	NA	NA	TGCAGTGCTAGAGATGGACCGGGAATAGGGCCCTTC	CSARDGPGIGPF
TRBV5-1	TRBJ1-6	TRBD1	few	TGCGCCAGCAGCTTCCGGGACAGGGGAAATTCACCCCTCCACTTT	CASSFRDRGNSPLHF
TRBV15	TRBJ1-3	NA	few	TGTGCCACCAGCAGAGGGCCATTCAGGAGCTCTGGAAACACCATATATTTT	CATSRGPFRSSGNTIYF
TRBV7-2	TRBJ2-1	NA	few	TGTGCCAGCAGTCCTGGACTTGGCGTGGCTGGCCATGAGCAGTTCTTC	CASSPGLGVAGHEQFF
TRBV9	TRBJ2-1	NA	NA	TGTGCCAGTAGTGTTGATAGCTCCTACAATGAGCAGTTCTTC	CASSVDSSYNEQFF
TRBV11-3	TRBJ2-3	NA	few	TGTGCCAGCAGTTTGGGTGGAGCCACAGATACGCAGTATTTT	CASSLGGATDTQYF
TRBV19	TRBJ2-3	TRBD2	many	TGTGCCAGTAGTATACTGGGCGGGAGACCCACAGATACGCAGTATTTT	CASSILGGRPTDTQYF
TRBV5-1	TRBJ2-3	TRBD2	few	TGCGCCAGCAGCTTGAATCTAGCGGGAGGGCCGGGCACAGATACGCAGTATTTT	CASSLNLAGGPGTDTQYF
TRBV20-1	TRBJ2-7	TRBD2	few	TGCAGTGCTAGCCCCGGGACTAGCGGGAGGGAGCAGTACTTC	CSASPGTSGREQYF
TRBV20-1	TRBJ2-4	TRBD1	NA	TGCAGTGCTAGAGCCCCCCCGGGACAGGGGGCCAAAAACATTCAGTACTTC	CSARAPPGQGAKNIQYF
TRBV12-3/TRBV12-4	TRBJ2-3	TRBD1	NA	TGTGCCAGCAGTTTAAGGACAGGGGCCCCAGATACGCAGTATTTT	CASSLRTGAPDTQYF
TRBV9	TRBJ2-3	TRBD2	NA	TGTGCCAGCAGCGTAGAGGGGCGGGAGGGCCGAGATACGCAGTATTTT	CASSVEGREGRDTQYF
TRBV4-2	TRBJ2-7	TRBD1	NA	TGTGCCAGCAGCCAAGATGACAGGGGGTACGAGCAGTACTTC	CASSQDDRGYEQYF
TRBV7-2	TRBJ2-3	NA	NA	TGTGCCAGCAGCTCAGGGACACCAGATACGCAGTATTTT	CASSSGTPDTQYF
TRBV5-1	TRBJ2-5	NA	NA	TGCGCCAGCAGCTTAGACGGGTATTCCAAAGAGACCCAGTACTTC	CASSLDGYSKETQYF
TRBV24-1	TRBJ2-1	NA	many	TGTGCCACCAGTGCCAGCCCTCCTCGTGAGCAGTTCTTC	CATSASPPREQFF
TRBV12-3/TRBV12-4	TRBJ2-1	NA	few	TGTGCCAGCAGTAGTTCCGGGACCCTAGGGCAGTTCTTC	CASSSSGTLGQFF
TRBV12-3/TRBV12-4	TRBJ1-1	NA	many	TGTGCCAGCAGGACGGGGACCTTGAACACTGAAGCTTTCTTT	CASRTGTLNTEAFF
TRBV20-1	TRBJ2-6	TRBD2	NA	TGCAGTGCTAGCCCGGGGGGGACTGGGGCCAACGTCCTGACTTTC	CSASPGGTGANVLTF